This section outlines one T cell receptor beta chain sequence together with its context. The antigen this receptor binds is unknown. One base away there is no much larger clone; base qualities are not given. The library was prepared using the immunoSEQ multiplex PCR assay. TCRdb stores this immuneACCESS table with in-frame sequences only. Part of the clones is absent; in the studies checked, under half of the shortfall reflects unresolved V genes, and no reason is known for the rest. The sample profile shows roughly 50,000 clones; 90% to 95% of them were found once. The ten largest clones add up to roughly 3.1% of the sample. The sample is drawn from a study of technical replicates of blood from several donors listed by TCRdb under 2017. The CDR1 and CDR2 encoded by the germline V gene are SNHLY and FYNNEI. The CDR3 spans 17 residues, from the cysteine through the phenylalanine. Only CDR3 DNA remains: 51 bases, in frame from the first base. V and J are trimmed by 5 bases and 6 bases, and the gene matches miss 10 bases of the junction.

The sequenced sample consisted of PBMCs. The chain employs TRBV2 and TRBJ2-1; 13 junctional bases match TRBD2. The receptor was derived from a human donor in good health. Some clones in this sample may be carry-over from other donors' samples. The CDR3 protein: CASSKKGLAGDFNEQFF. The DNA sequence is given as TGTGCCAGCAGTAAGAAAGGACTAGCGGGAGATTTCAATGAGCAGTTCTTC.